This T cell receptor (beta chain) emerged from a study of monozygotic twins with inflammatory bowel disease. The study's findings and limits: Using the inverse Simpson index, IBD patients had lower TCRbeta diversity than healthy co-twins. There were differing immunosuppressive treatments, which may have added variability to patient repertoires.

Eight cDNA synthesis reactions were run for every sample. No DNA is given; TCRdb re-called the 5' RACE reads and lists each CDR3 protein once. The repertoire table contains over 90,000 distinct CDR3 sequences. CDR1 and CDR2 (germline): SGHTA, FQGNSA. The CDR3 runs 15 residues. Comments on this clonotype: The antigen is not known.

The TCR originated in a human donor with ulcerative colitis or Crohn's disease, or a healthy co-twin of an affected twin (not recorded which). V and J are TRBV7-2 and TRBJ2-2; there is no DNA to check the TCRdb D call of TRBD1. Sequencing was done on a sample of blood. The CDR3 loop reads CASSQGVANTGELFF. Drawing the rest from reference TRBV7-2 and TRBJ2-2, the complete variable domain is GAGVSQSPSNKVTEKGKDVELRCDPISGHTALYWYRQSLGQGLEFLIYFQGNSAPDKSGLPSDRFSAERTGGSVSTLTIQRTQQEDSAVYLCASSQGVANTGELFFGEGSRLTVL.